This is a list of T cell receptor beta chains from one sample in a study of cytomegalovirus exposure and HLA in healthy donors. Libraries were prepared by immunoSEQ multiplex PCR; TCRdb keeps only in-frame clonotypes and omits some of them. The sample holds around 200,000 clones; around 88% are singletons and the top ten take around 0.31%. The sample consisted of PBMCs. Source of these receptors: a woman between 25 and 40 years old in good health and CMV-seronegative. CDR3s include the opening cysteine and the closing phenylalanine or tryptophan. A D gene is named only where the DNA matches it firmly. Rows give clone size only sometimes, using once, few, many, or a class for an expanded clone.

size	D	V	J	CDR3	DNA
.	.	TRBV6-5	TRBJ2-7	CASSIGGLLREQYF	TGTGCCAGCAGTATAGGGGGTCTCCTTAGAGAGCAGTACTTC
.	.	TRBV2	TRBJ1-1	CASSARTEAFF	TGTGCCAGCTCCGCGAGGACTGAAGCTTTCTTT
.	TRBD2	TRBV11-2	TRBJ2-5	CASSSILAGAGETQYF	TGTGCCAGCAGCTCCATACTAGCGGGAGCAGGGGAGACCCAGTACTTC
.	.	TRBV2	TRBJ2-5	CASSLTRNQETQYF	TGTGCCAGCAGTCTAACTAGGAACCAAGAGACCCAGTACTTC
.	.	TRBV12-1	TRBJ2-7	CASSPKTGKTHEQYF	TGTGCCAGCAGCCCTAAGACAGGGAAGACCCACGAGCAGTACTTC
.	TRBD1	TRBV7-6	TRBJ2-3	CASSQTGLSTDTQYF	TGTGCCAGCAGCCAGACAGGGCTGAGCACAGATACGCAGTATTTT
.	TRBD1	TRBV19	TRBJ2-7	CASSRLGTVYEQYF	TGTGCCAGTAGCAGACTCGGGACAGTTTACGAGCAGTACTTC
.	.	TRBV6-1	TRBJ2-1	CASSEGIWRGQASKQFF	TGTGCCAGCAGTGAGGGGATTTGGCGGGGGCAGGCGAGTAAGCAGTTCTTC
.	TRBD2	TRBV5-5	TRBJ2-1	CASSRDYAYNEQFF	TGTGCCAGCAGCCGGGACTACGCCTACAATGAGCAGTTCTTC
.	TRBD1	TRBV19	TRBJ1-2	CASSAGQGFNYGYTF	TGTGCCAGTAGTGCTGGACAGGGATTTAACTATGGCTACACCTTC
.	.	TRBV27	TRBJ2-3	CASSAPRGAPSTDTQYF	TGTGCCAGCAGTGCCCCCCGCGGGGCTCCTAGCACAGATACGCAGTATTTT
.	.	TRBV5-1	TRBJ1-1	CASTRGFSDPEAFF	TGCGCCAGCACCCGAGGGTTCTCGGACCCTGAAGCTTTCTTT
.	TRBD2	TRBV7-2	TRBJ2-5	CASSSSTSYQETQYF	TGTGCCAGCAGCTCCTCGACTAGCTATCAAGAGACCCAGTACTTC
.	TRBD1	TRBV6-1	TRBJ2-1	CASRSGQGTLNEQFF	TGTGCCAGCAGGAGCGGACAGGGGACCCTCAATGAGCAGTTCTTC
.	TRBD2	TRBV5-1	TRBJ2-5	CASSPWTRIGETQYF	TGCGCCAGCAGCCCCTGGACTAGGATTGGGGAGACCCAGTACTTC
.	.	TRBV28	TRBJ1-5	CASSSPAGPQHF	TGTGCCAGCAGTTCCCCAGCAGGGCCCCAGCATTTT
.	.	TRBV28	TRBJ2-3	CASSQGRSGTDTQYF	TGTGCCAGCAGCCAGGGGAGATCGGGCACAGATACGCAGTATTTT
.	.	TRBV27	TRBJ2-3	CASSPGGSTDTQYF	TGTGCCAGCAGTCCAGGTGGGAGCACAGATACGCAGTATTTT
.	.	TRBV30	TRBJ2-5	CAWSVRRGETQYF	TGTGCCTGGAGTGTACGAAGGGGAGAGACCCAGTACTTC
few	TRBD2	TRBV11-1	TRBJ2-1	CASSLLAGGFSEQFF	TGTGCCAGCAGCTTACTAGCGGGAGGATTTAGTGAGCAGTTCTTC
once	.	TRBV7-7	TRBJ2-2	CASSLQFGVAGELFF	TGTGCTAGCAGCTTACAATTCGGGGTGGCCGGGGAGCTGTTTTTT
.	TRBD2	TRBV5-8	TRBJ2-3	CASSWGGRLAGGTDTQYF	TGTGCCAGCAGCTGGGGGGGCCGACTAGCGGGAGGCACAGATACGCAGTATTTT
.	.	TRBV27	TRBJ2-7	CASSLTGLREQYF	TGTGCCAGCAGTTTAACGGGTCTCCGCGAGCAGTACTTC
.	TRBD2	TRBV5-1	TRBJ2-3	CASSEGLAGAYTQYF	TGCGCCAGCAGCGAGGGGCTAGCGGGAGCATATACGCAGTATTTT
.	.	TRBV6-1	TRBJ2-7	CASSEAPTRDYEQYF	TGTGCCAGCAGTGAAGCCCCCACTCGAGACTACGAGCAGTACTTC
.	.	TRBV7-9	TRBJ2-7	CASSLGQGSYYYEQYF	TGTGCCAGCAGCTTAGGTCAAGGCAGTTACTACTACGAGCAGTACTTC
.	TRBD2	TRBV10-2	TRBJ2-3	CASSESSTSGPTDTQYF	TGCGCCAGCAGTGAGTCTTCTACTAGCGGACCCACAGATACGCAGTATTTT
.	.	TRBV5-1	TRBJ2-5	CASSPEGLVGKETQYF	TGCGCCAGCAGCCCCGAGGGACTGGTGGGGAAAGAGACCCAGTACTTC
.	TRBD2	TRBV11-2	TRBJ2-3	CASSPGLAQYF	TGTGCCAGCAGCCCCGGACTAGCGCAGTATTTT